This TCR beta chain was recorded in a study of CD8+ T cells in alopecia areata. Stated treatment: oral pan-JAK inhibitor, 5-10 mg twice daily. RNA extraction was followed by reverse transcription into cDNA, which acted as the sequencing template. The method was immunoSEQ multiplex PCR; TCRdb's version includes in-frame clones alone and lacks a portion of them. The table has 150,000 or so clones, 58% seen once. Deletions cut 6 bases from V and 4 bases from J, with 7 bases between. Germline V CDR1 and CDR2: LGHNT, FRNRAP. The CDR3 extends over 12 amino acids. The sample was CD4+ T cells sorted from blood, taken at approximately week 55, from a patient treated with tofacitinib. This TCR was recovered from a human donor with alopecia areata. The chain has TRBV12-5 and TRBJ1-5; D gene uncertain. This CDR3 is CASGTENQPQHF. In nucleotides, the CDR3 is TGTGCTAGTGGAACGGAGAATCAGCCCCAGCATTTT.